The rows below give T cell receptor beta chains drawn from one sample of a study of T cell responses to AZD1222 COVID-19 vaccine. The method was immunoSEQ multiplex PCR; TCRdb's version includes in-frame clones alone and lacks a portion of them. The profile shows some 120,000 clones, about 86% of them singletons. Source: peripheral blood, taken on day 0 of AZD1222 vaccination. Every receptor here comes from an adult in good health. Each CDR3 is given with its conserved first and last residue. D genes are given only for firm matches. Expanded clones get a size class; other rows say once, few or many, or leave the size out.

d_gene: .
j_gene: TRBJ2-3
v_gene: TRBV30
abundance: .
CDR3nt: TGTGCCTGGAGTCAGGGAAGGGGACAGTATTTT
CDR3aa: CAWSQGRGQYF

d_gene: .
j_gene: TRBJ2-2
v_gene: TRBV30
abundance: .
CDR3nt: TGTGCCTCTCCGGGACCCGTCGACACCGGGGAGCTGTTTTTT
CDR3aa: CASPGPVDTGELFF

d_gene: TRBD1
j_gene: TRBJ1-5
v_gene: TRBV7-2
abundance: .
CDR3nt: TGTGCCAGCAGCTCAGGGGGGGGCAATCAGCCCCAGCATTTT
CDR3aa: CASSSGGGNQPQHF

d_gene: .
j_gene: TRBJ2-3
v_gene: TRBV28
abundance: .
CDR3nt: TGTGCCAGCAGTGGGATAGCGGCAGATACGCAGTATTTT
CDR3aa: CASSGIAADTQYF

d_gene: TRBD2
j_gene: TRBJ2-3
v_gene: TRBV4-2
abundance: .
CDR3nt: TGTGCCAGCAGCCACCAAGCTAGCGGGGAAAACACAGATACGCAGTATTTT
CDR3aa: CASSHQASGENTDTQYF

d_gene: TRBD1
j_gene: TRBJ2-7
v_gene: TRBV6-5
abundance: once
CDR3nt: TGTGCCAGCAGCCATTCCGGGACAGGCTACGAGCAGTACTTC
CDR3aa: CASSHSGTGYEQYF

d_gene: TRBD2
j_gene: TRBJ2-2
v_gene: TRBV3-1/TRBV3-2
abundance: .
CDR3nt: TGTGCCAGCAGCCAAGATGACCTAGCGGGCACCGGGGAGCTGTTTTTT
CDR3aa: CASSQDDLAGTGELFF

d_gene: TRBD1
j_gene: TRBJ2-7
v_gene: TRBV5-6
abundance: .
CDR3nt: TGTGCCAGCAGCCGACCACAGGGGGCAAGGGACGAGCAGTACTTC
CDR3aa: CASSRPQGARDEQYF

d_gene: .
j_gene: TRBJ1-1
v_gene: TRBV5-4
abundance: .
CDR3nt: TGTGCCAGCAGCGGGCATTGGGGGTTGGACACTGAAGCTTTCTTT
CDR3aa: CASSGHWGLDTEAFF

d_gene: .
j_gene: TRBJ2-7
v_gene: TRBV27
abundance: .
CDR3nt: TGTGCCAGCAGTTTACGGGGGCCTCTCGAGCAGTACTTC
CDR3aa: CASSLRGPLEQYF

d_gene: .
j_gene: TRBJ1-1
v_gene: TRBV19
abundance: .
CDR3nt: TGTGCCAGTAGTATAGATCGGTCAGGTGGGGGCGAAGCTTTCTTT
CDR3aa: CASSIDRSGGGEAFF

d_gene: TRBD2
j_gene: TRBJ2-1
v_gene: TRBV7-2
abundance: .
CDR3nt: TGTGCCAGCAGCTTAGAGCGGGAGGTCGTCTATGAGCAGTTCTTC
CDR3aa: CASSLEREVVYEQFF

d_gene: .
j_gene: TRBJ1-3
v_gene: TRBV2
abundance: .
CDR3nt: TGTGCCAGCAGTGAAGCAGGGGACGGAAACACCATATATTTT
CDR3aa: CASSEAGDGNTIYF

d_gene: .
j_gene: TRBJ1-2
v_gene: TRBV7-9
abundance: .
CDR3nt: TGTGCCAGCAGCTTAGACCAGGTTTCCTATGGCTACACCTTC
CDR3aa: CASSLDQVSYGYTF

d_gene: .
j_gene: TRBJ1-1
v_gene: TRBV24-1
abundance: .
CDR3nt: TGTGCCACCAGTGACCCTAACAGTTCTTCGAACACTGAAGCTTTCTTT
CDR3aa: CATSDPNSSSNTEAFF

d_gene: TRBD2
j_gene: TRBJ2-1
v_gene: TRBV5-1
abundance: .
CDR3nt: TGCGCCAGCAGCTTGGGCCTAGCGGGAGTCAATGAGCAGTTCTTC
CDR3aa: CASSLGLAGVNEQFF

d_gene: .
j_gene: TRBJ1-2
v_gene: TRBV14
abundance: once
CDR3nt: TGTGCCAGCAGCCAGGGCCAGGCTAACTATGGCTACACCTTC
CDR3aa: CASSQGQANYGYTF

d_gene: .
j_gene: TRBJ1-2
v_gene: TRBV6-5
abundance: .
CDR3nt: TGTGCCAGCAGACCAGGGGAGTTCGATGGCTACACCTTC
CDR3aa: CASRPGEFDGYTF

d_gene: .
j_gene: TRBJ2-7
v_gene: TRBV28
abundance: .
CDR3nt: TGTGCCAGCAGTGCCTTGGGCAGTAACTACGAGCAGTACTTC
CDR3aa: CASSALGSNYEQYF

d_gene: .
j_gene: TRBJ1-2
v_gene: TRBV27
abundance: .
CDR3nt: TGTGGCAGCAGTTTATCCCAATCCTATGGCTACACCTTC
CDR3aa: CGSSLSQSYGYTF

d_gene: TRBD1
j_gene: TRBJ1-2
v_gene: TRBV10-3
abundance: .
CDR3nt: TGTGCCATCAGTTACGGACAGGGACTAAACTATGGCTACACCTTC
CDR3aa: CAISYGQGLNYGYTF

d_gene: TRBD1
j_gene: TRBJ1-1
v_gene: TRBV2
abundance: .
CDR3nt: TGTGCCAGCAGGACGACAGGGCAGAACACTGAAGCTTTCTTT
CDR3aa: CASRTTGQNTEAFF

d_gene: .
j_gene: TRBJ1-2
v_gene: TRBV5-1
abundance: .
CDR3nt: TGCGCCAGCAGCTTGGCAGGGAACTATGGCTACACCTTC
CDR3aa: CASSLAGNYGYTF

d_gene: .
j_gene: TRBJ1-5
v_gene: TRBV19
abundance: .
CDR3nt: TGTGCCAGTAGCCAATGGGACGTTAGCAATCAGCCCCAGCATTTT
CDR3aa: CASSQWDVSNQPQHF

d_gene: TRBD1
j_gene: TRBJ1-5
v_gene: TRBV2
abundance: .
CDR3nt: TGTGCCAGCACGAGCACAGGGGCGGTCAGTCAGCCCCAGCATTTT
CDR3aa: CASTSTGAVSQPQHF

d_gene: .
j_gene: TRBJ1-1
v_gene: TRBV4-1
abundance: once
CDR3nt: TGCGCCAGCAGCCAAGCTCAGAGCATGAACACTGAAGCTTTCTTT
CDR3aa: CASSQAQSMNTEAFF

d_gene: .
j_gene: TRBJ1-4
v_gene: TRBV7-9
abundance: .
CDR3nt: TGTGCCAGCAGCTTACGGGGGCCCAGCAATGAAAAACTGTTTTTT
CDR3aa: CASSLRGPSNEKLFF

d_gene: .
j_gene: TRBJ1-2
v_gene: TRBV19
abundance: few
CDR3nt: TGTGCCAGTAGTATTCCGCAGGGTGGCTACACCTTC
CDR3aa: CASSIPQGGYTF

d_gene: TRBD2
j_gene: TRBJ2-1
v_gene: TRBV4-3
abundance: .
CDR3nt: TGCGCCAGCAGCCTCATTTTAAGCGGGGGTTACAATGAGCAGTTCTTC
CDR3aa: CASSLILSGGYNEQFF

d_gene: .
j_gene: TRBJ1-1
v_gene: TRBV18
abundance: .
CDR3nt: TGTGCCAGCTCACCACGTGAAGTTCAGGACACTGAAGCTTTCTTT
CDR3aa: CASSPREVQDTEAFF

d_gene: .
j_gene: TRBJ2-3
v_gene: TRBV5-1
abundance: .
CDR3nt: TGCGCCAGCAGCTTGGGGGACGGATTACCTAGCACAGATACGCAGTATTTT
CDR3aa: CASSLGDGLPSTDTQYF

d_gene: TRBD1
j_gene: TRBJ1-5
v_gene: TRBV19
abundance: .
CDR3nt: TGTGCCAGTAGTATAGATGCGACAGGGCTAAATCAGCCCCAGCATTTT
CDR3aa: CASSIDATGLNQPQHF

d_gene: .
j_gene: TRBJ2-7
v_gene: TRBV4-3
abundance: .
CDR3nt: TGCGCCAGCAGCCAAGAGGTGGGGGCCTACGAGCAGTACTTC
CDR3aa: CASSQEVGAYEQYF

d_gene: .
j_gene: TRBJ1-2
v_gene: TRBV9
abundance: .
CDR3nt: TGTGCCAGCAGTACGGCAGAATCATCCTACACCTTC
CDR3aa: CASSTAESSYTF

d_gene: .
j_gene: TRBJ2-1
v_gene: TRBV9
abundance: .
CDR3nt: TGTGCCAGCAGCGTAGAAGATATCTCCTACAATGAGCAGTTCTTC
CDR3aa: CASSVEDISYNEQFF

d_gene: TRBD1
j_gene: TRBJ2-2
v_gene: TRBV3-1/TRBV3-2
abundance: .
CDR3nt: TGTGCCAGCAGCCCCGGGACAGGGTCGAACACCGGGGAGCTGTTTTTT
CDR3aa: CASSPGTGSNTGELFF

d_gene: .
j_gene: TRBJ1-2
v_gene: TRBV6-2/TRBV6-3
abundance: .
CDR3nt: TGTGCCAGCAGTTACTCGATCGGGACACTTAATGGCTACACCTTC
CDR3aa: CASSYSIGTLNGYTF

d_gene: .
j_gene: TRBJ1-2
v_gene: TRBV5-1
abundance: .
CDR3nt: TGCGCCAGCAGCCGGGACCGGACTTCCTATGGCTACACCTTC
CDR3aa: CASSRDRTSYGYTF

d_gene: .
j_gene: TRBJ2-7
v_gene: TRBV7-9
abundance: .
CDR3nt: TGTGCCAGCAGCTCTGGACGGATTTACGAGCAGTACTTC
CDR3aa: CASSSGRIYEQYF

d_gene: TRBD1
j_gene: TRBJ2-7
v_gene: TRBV4-3
abundance: .
CDR3nt: TGCGCCAGCAGCCGGGACAGGGGATACGAGCAGTACTTC
CDR3aa: CASSRDRGYEQYF

d_gene: TRBD1
j_gene: TRBJ2-7
v_gene: TRBV28
abundance: .
CDR3nt: TGTGCCAGCAGGACAGGGGACTACGAGCAGTACTTC
CDR3aa: CASRTGDYEQYF

d_gene: .
j_gene: TRBJ1-2
v_gene: TRBV6-5
abundance: .
CDR3nt: TGTGCCAGCAGTTACTCCTCAGACCCTAACTATGGCTACACCTTC
CDR3aa: CASSYSSDPNYGYTF

d_gene: TRBD2
j_gene: TRBJ2-7
v_gene: TRBV5-1
abundance: .
CDR3nt: TGCGCCAGCAGCTTTAGCGGGAGCTCCTACGAGCAGTACTTC
CDR3aa: CASSFSGSSYEQYF

d_gene: .
j_gene: TRBJ1-5
v_gene: TRBV28
abundance: .
CDR3nt: TGTGCCAGCAGTTTGTCGGCAGGGGCGTATCAGCCCCAGCATTTT
CDR3aa: CASSLSAGAYQPQHF

d_gene: TRBD1
j_gene: TRBJ1-6
v_gene: TRBV5-1
abundance: .
CDR3nt: TGCGCCAGCAGCTTGGATACAGGGGATAATTCACCCCTCCACTTT
CDR3aa: CASSLDTGDNSPLHF

d_gene: TRBD1
j_gene: TRBJ1-5
v_gene: TRBV7-9
abundance: .
CDR3nt: TGTGCCAGCAGCTTAGGTTCAGGGGGCTCGGGGCAGCCCCAGCATTTT
CDR3aa: CASSLGSGGSGQPQHF

d_gene: .
j_gene: TRBJ1-1
v_gene: TRBV7-9
abundance: few
CDR3nt: TGTGCCAGCAGCTTAGGATCGGGACCGAACACTGAAGCTTTCTTT
CDR3aa: CASSLGSGPNTEAFF

d_gene: .
j_gene: TRBJ1-2
v_gene: TRBV24-1
abundance: .
CDR3nt: TGTGCCACCAGTGAGAGCCACAGGGACCGCTACACCTTC
CDR3aa: CATSESHRDRYTF

d_gene: .
j_gene: TRBJ2-7
v_gene: TRBV10-3
abundance: once
CDR3nt: TGTGCCATCAGTGAGTCCAGATACGAGCAGTACTTC
CDR3aa: CAISESRYEQYF

d_gene: .
j_gene: TRBJ1-2
v_gene: TRBV28
abundance: .
CDR3nt: TGTGCCAGCAGTCCCCCCGGCCCGACCATCTATGGCTACACCTTC
CDR3aa: CASSPPGPTIYGYTF

d_gene: TRBD2
j_gene: TRBJ2-1
v_gene: TRBV5-1
abundance: .
CDR3nt: TGCGCCAGCAGCTGGAACCGCCCACTAGCGGGGGATGAGCAGTTCTTC
CDR3aa: CASSWNRPLAGDEQFF

d_gene: .
j_gene: TRBJ1-6
v_gene: TRBV9
abundance: .
CDR3nt: TGTGCCAGCAGCGTCGAGAGCTCCTATAATTCACCCCTCCACTTT
CDR3aa: CASSVESSYNSPLHF

d_gene: TRBD1
j_gene: TRBJ1-4
v_gene: TRBV6-1
abundance: few
CDR3nt: TGTGCCAGCAGTGGAAACCGCCGACAGGGCCGGGATGAAAAACTGTTTTTT
CDR3aa: CASSGNRRQGRDEKLFF

d_gene: TRBD1
j_gene: TRBJ1-2
v_gene: TRBV13
abundance: .
CDR3nt: TGTGCCAGCAGCCCTGGGACAGGGATGAACTATGGCTACACCTTC
CDR3aa: CASSPGTGMNYGYTF

d_gene: .
j_gene: TRBJ1-1
v_gene: TRBV3-1/TRBV3-2
abundance: .
CDR3nt: TGTGCCAGCAGCCGCGACGGGGGAATAGGCACTGAAGCTTTCTTT
CDR3aa: CASSRDGGIGTEAFF

d_gene: TRBD1
j_gene: TRBJ2-1
v_gene: TRBV7-9
abundance: .
CDR3nt: TGTGCCAGCAGTTTACCAGGGGGCTTTGAGCAGTTCTTC
CDR3aa: CASSLPGGFEQFF

d_gene: TRBD2
j_gene: TRBJ2-1
v_gene: TRBV11-3
abundance: .
CDR3nt: TGTGCCAGCAGCTCCCACTCTAGCGGGAGTAGGAATGAGCAGTTCTTC
CDR3aa: CASSSHSSGSRNEQFF

d_gene: TRBD1
j_gene: TRBJ2-5
v_gene: TRBV12-5
abundance: .
CDR3nt: TGTGCTAGTGGTTTAGGGACAGGGTTTCAAGAGACCCAGTACTTC
CDR3aa: CASGLGTGFQETQYF

d_gene: TRBD1
j_gene: TRBJ1-2
v_gene: TRBV4-1
abundance: .
CDR3nt: TGCGCCAGCAGCCAAAGTCGATTCTGGGACAGGGGCTTTCATAACTATGGCTACACCTTC
CDR3aa: CASSQSRFWDRGFHNYGYTF

d_gene: .
j_gene: TRBJ2-2
v_gene: TRBV2
abundance: once
CDR3nt: TGTGCCAGCAGCGTCGGGACCACGAACACCGGGGAGCTGTTTTTT
CDR3aa: CASSVGTTNTGELFF